This entry features one TCR beta chain sequence. Its antigen is currently unknown. The data were obtained in a study of radiation and T cells in renal cell carcinoma. The CDR3 has 12 amino acids. V was clipped by 3 bases and J by 6 bases, with 9 bases between them. Germline loops: CDR1 SGHNT, CDR2 YYREEE (reference sequence). Assay used: immunoSEQ multiplex PCR; TCRdb lists only in-frame clones, some missing. The profile covers 25,000 to 40,000 clones, with over 75% appearing a single time and approximately 30% taken by the ten largest. Study-wide points: Without pretreatment biopsies, baseline tumor clonotype presence was undetermined.

Time point: blood 4 weeks post-SBRT, at nephrectomy. The treatment: 15 Gy SBRT to primary tumor, nephrectomy 4 weeks later. Radiation-treated patients gave blood at baseline, week 2 and week 4. The tumor was a clear cell renal cell carcinoma. The source was blood, collected from a patient whose treatment included radiotherapy and nephrectomy. The V gene is TRBV5-4, the J gene TRBJ2-5, with unresolved D. The source is a man in his sixties with renal cell carcinoma. The CDR3 DNA follows: TGTGCCAGCAGCTCAGACGGGCAGACCCAGTACTTC. This gives the protein CASSSDGQTQYF.